This T cell receptor (beta chain) appears in the sequencing data of a study of T cells expressing NK-cell markers. Notes on the study in general: Leadership of the CD3+CD56-NKG2C+ fraction also belonged to these clonotypes in four donors. Questions lingered over whether expanded NKG2C+ T cell clones were HCMV-specific.

With respect to this clonotype: As yet, its antigen is unknown.

With the 5' RACE reads reprocessed, TCRdb shows one record per CDR3 protein and no DNA. This sample carries about 160,000 distinct CDR3 sequences, with over 20% going to the ten biggest clones. From germline, CDR1 is SNHLY and CDR2 FYNNEI. The CDR3 has 13 residues. The clonotype originates from a man aged 18 to 70 in good health. Material for sequencing was blood T cells: a sorted CD56 or NKG2C T cell subset, CD4+ or CD8+ T cells, or bulk PBMC T cells (not recorded which). The rearrangement joins TRBV2 to TRBJ2-5. CDR3 sequence: CASTLGYAETQYF. The full variable domain, with the rest looked up from reference TRBV2 and TRBJ2-5, is EPEVTQTPSHQVTQMGQEVILRCVPISNHLYFYWYRQILGQKVEFLVSFYNNEISEKSEIFDDQFSVERPDGSNFTLKIRSTKLEDSAMYFCASTLGYAETQYFGPGTRLLVL.